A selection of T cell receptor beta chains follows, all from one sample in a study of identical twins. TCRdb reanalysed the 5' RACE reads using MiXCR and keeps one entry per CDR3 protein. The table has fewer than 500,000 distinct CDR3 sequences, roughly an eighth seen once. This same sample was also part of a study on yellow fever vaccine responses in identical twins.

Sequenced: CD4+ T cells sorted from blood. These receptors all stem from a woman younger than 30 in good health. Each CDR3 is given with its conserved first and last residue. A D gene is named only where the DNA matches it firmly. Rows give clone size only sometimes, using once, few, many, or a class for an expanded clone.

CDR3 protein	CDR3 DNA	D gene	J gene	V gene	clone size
CASSSSGSTSEQYF	TGTGCCAGCAGTTCGAGCGGGAGTACAAGCGAGCAGTACTTC	TRBD2	TRBJ2-7	TRBV27	-
CASRMRGSLPNYGYTF	TGTGCCAGCAGGATGCGGGGATCTCTTCCCAACTATGGCTACACCTTC	-	TRBJ1-2	TRBV2	few
CASSFSSASGGRINEQFF	TGTGCCAGCAGTTTTAGTTCAGCTAGCGGGGGGCGGATTAATGAGCAGTTCTTC	TRBD2	TRBJ2-1	TRBV12-3/TRBV12-4	few
CASSGQRQGANTGELFF	TGTGCCAGCAGTGGGCAAAGACAGGGGGCGAACACCGGGGAGCTGTTTTTT	TRBD1	TRBJ2-2	TRBV12-3/TRBV12-4	-
CATSRVRGIGGMNTEAFF	TGTGCCACCAGCAGAGTTCGAGGGATCGGGGGTATGAACACTGAAGCTTTCTTT	-	TRBJ1-1	TRBV15	few
CASSPLRGVLNTEAFF	TGTGCCAGCAGCCCCCTCCGTGGGGTATTAAACACTGAAGCTTTCTTT	-	TRBJ1-1	TRBV5-4	few
CSARGLYNEQFF	TGCAGTGCTAGAGGACTTTACAATGAGCAGTTCTTC	-	TRBJ2-1	TRBV20-1	many
CASSSGGGSAFF	TGCGCCAGCAGCTCGGGTGGTGGTTCAGCTTTCTTT	-	TRBJ1-1	TRBV5-1	few
CASSQRGGAVEAFF	TGCGCCAGCAGCCAACGTGGCGGAGCCGTTGAAGCTTTCTTT	-	TRBJ1-1	TRBV4-3	few
CATSEGVEQYF	TGTGCCACCAGCGAAGGGGTCGAGCAGTACTTC	-	TRBJ2-7	TRBV15	few
CASSLKGQGGYEQYF	TGTGCCAGCAGCTTAAAGGGACAGGGGGGTTACGAGCAGTACTTC	TRBD1	TRBJ2-7	TRBV7-9	-
CASSRSSSNGYTF	TGTGCCAGCAGTCGCAGTTCCTCCAATGGCTACACCTTC	-	TRBJ1-2	TRBV6-1	few
CAWSVGAGGHNEQFF	TGTGCCTGGAGTGTAGGAGCGGGAGGTCACAATGAGCAGTTCTTC	TRBD2	TRBJ2-1	TRBV30	few
CSVNSRDYNEQFF	TGCAGCGTTAACAGCAGGGACTACAATGAGCAGTTCTTC	-	TRBJ2-1	TRBV29-1	-
CSAIGVSGANVLTF	TGCAGTGCTATCGGGGTCTCTGGGGCCAACGTCCTGACTTTC	-	TRBJ2-6	TRBV20-1	-
CASSLEPPAGGPTNEQFF	TGTGCCAGCAGCTTAGAACCCCCTGCGGGGGGGCCGACCAATGAGCAGTTCTTC	TRBD2	TRBJ2-1	TRBV11-2	few
CASSLAGLATYEQYF	TGTGCCAGCAGCTTAGCTGGACTAGCGACCTACGAGCAGTACTTC	TRBD2	TRBJ2-7	TRBV7-2	-
CASSSGLSPGELFF	TGTGCCAGCAGCTCGGGACTATCCCCCGGGGAGCTGTTTTTT	TRBD2	TRBJ2-2	TRBV7-9	many
CASTVTSGRLEQYF	TGTGCCAGCACCGTGACTAGCGGCCGGCTGGAGCAGTACTTC	TRBD2	TRBJ2-7	TRBV6-2/TRBV6-3	-
CASSVAGPNTEAFF	TGTGCCAGCAGTGTGGCGGGTCCGAACACTGAAGCTTTCTTT	-	TRBJ1-1	TRBV2	-
CASSLHSRTSWREQYF	TGTGCCAGCAGTTTACACTCGAGGACTAGTTGGAGGGAGCAGTACTTC	TRBD2	TRBJ2-7	TRBV12-3/TRBV12-4	-